This TCR beta chain was sequenced during a study of blood T cell repertoires in COVID-19. Across the study: The cDNA or gDNA used as material had been derived from T cells, B-cell-depleted T cells, or PBMCs.

This clone was found once. Trimming left V 5 bases short and J 2 bases short, with 9 bases between. The CDR3 loop spans 13 amino acids. Libraries were prepared by immunoSEQ multiplex PCR; TCRdb keeps only in-frame clonotypes and omits some of them. The sample comprises under 200,000 clones, around nine tenths of which are singletons, and less than 8.5% rests with the top ten. The age range of participants was about 18 to 95 years, with residence in about two dozen US areas. Participant-given clinical history determined each cohort assignment. Recovery among Cohort 3 donors was established by two negative PCRs, clearance, or symptom resolution.

This chain uses TRBV12-3 or TRBV12-4 with TRBJ1-2; D is possibly TRBD1 (6 bases). The sequence came from a woman in her 50s who had recovered from COVID-19. The material sequenced was PBMCs or T cells enriched from blood (not recorded which). CDR3 residues: CASSQTGNYGYTF. The CDR3 nucleotides are TGTGCCAGCAGTCAAACAGGGAACTATGGCTACACCTTC.